What follows are 10 T cell receptor beta chains derived from one specimen sequenced in a study of T cells in Graves' hyperthyroidism and ophthalmopathy. Amplification of TCR beta CDR3 regions used RNA as the template. HTBI primers were used for first-round RT-PCR of the TCR CDR3. TCRdb re-called the multiplex PCR reads with MiXCR, one entry per CDR3 protein. The top ten clones hold approximately 15% of a sample with 650,000 to 850,000 distinct CDR3 sequences, roughly a sixth of them seen once. The specimen was blood. These receptor sequences come from a woman between 45 and 65 years old with Graves' hyperthyroidism that later progressed to Graves' ophthalmopathy.

This chain joins TRBV13 and TRBJ1-6, with 11 positions matching TRBD1. The CDR3 is 16 amino acids. V lost 5 bases to trimming and J lost 8 bases; unmatched junction nucleotides: 8. Germline V gives CDR1 PRHDT, CDR2 FYEKMQ (reference sequence). The chain's CDR3 is CASSPGTGGVDSPLHF. CDR3 DNA sequence: TGTGCCAGCAGCCCGGGGACAGGGGGAGTGGATTCACCCCTCCACTTT.

This clonotype has just a few counts. The chain uses TRBV6-1 and TRBJ1-5; 9 nucleotides agree with TRBD1. The length of the CDR3 is 15 residues. The V gene end was trimmed by 5 bases and the J gene end by 6 bases; junction bases not matched to a gene: 8. Germline CDR1 and CDR2: MNHNS and SASEGT. The CDR3 protein is CASSPRDRESQPQHF. The CDR3 DNA follows: TGTGCCAGCAGTCCCCGGGACAGGGAGAGTCAGCCCCAGCATTTT.

V gene TRBV6-5 combines with J gene TRBJ1-1, with D tentatively TRBD1 (6 bases). Per the germline V gene, CDR1 is MNHEY and CDR2 is SVGAGI. With 0 bases removed from V and 3 bases from J, the gap between germline ends came to 11 bases. This CDR3 spans 15 amino acids. The CDR3 reads CASSYSGTRDTEAFF. In DNA form, the CDR3 reads TGTGCCAGCAGTTACTCCGGGACAAGGGACACTGAAGCTTTCTTT.

This clonotype was seen at least ten times. This rearrangement joins TRBV7-3 to TRBJ2-3; 11 positions match TRBD2. CDR1 SGHTA and CDR2 FQGTGA come from the germline V gene. V lost 4 bases and J lost 2; bases outside the gene matches: 20. There are 21 residues in the CDR3. Here the CDR3 reads CASSSQSVLELAGDPTDTQYF. CDR3 DNA sequence: TGTGCCAGCAGCTCCCAATCTGTTTTGGAACTAGCGGGGGACCCCACAGATACGCAGTATTTT.

This clonotype occurred many times. The genes are TRBV6-5 and TRBJ2-5, with D perhaps matching TRBD2 (6 bases). V was cut by 1 base and J by 5 bases, with 11 bases left in between. The CDR3 loop spans 14 amino acids. Per germline, CDR1 MNHEY and CDR2 SVGAGI. The CDR3 loop reads CASSYWGDGETQYF. As DNA, the CDR3 is TGTGCCAGCAGTTACTGGGGGGATGGTGAGACCCAGTACTTC.

In this sample, this clonotype turned up a few times. The rearrangement uses TRBV20-1 and TRBJ2-1; 12 positions agree with TRBD2. The CDR3 is 15 residues long. V was clipped by 6 bases and J by 2 bases; unmatched bases: 5. Germline assignment: CDR1 DFQATT and CDR2 SNEGSKA (reference sequence). The CDR3 DNA is TGCAGTGCCCCTAGCGGGGGGGCTGCCTACAATGAGCAGTTCTTC. Its protein product is CSAPSGGAAYNEQFF.

This clonotype was seen repeatedly, ten times or more. This chain links TRBV20-1 with TRBJ1-5; maybe TRBD1 (5 bases). The germline V and J ends were trimmed by 6 bases and 6 bases, with 15 bases remaining between them. Germline CDR1 is DFQATT and CDR2 is SNEGSKA (reference sequence). The CDR3 consists of 13 residues. The CDR3 nucleotides read TGCAGTGCGCACCGCGGGGGGGTTCAGCCCCAGCATTTT. Its translation is CSAHRGGVQPQHF.

The gene calls are TRBV6-2 or TRBV6-3 and TRBJ1-2; TRBD1 agrees at 8 bases. Germline lookup yields CDR1 MNHEY and CDR2 SVGEGT. The CDR3 is 15 residues long. V gave up 6 bases and J gave up 4 bases; unmatched junction bases: 10. CDR3 residues: CASRPSDRVLYGYTF. The CDR3 DNA reads TGTGCCAGCAGGCCCTCGGACAGGGTACTCTATGGCTACACCTTC.

The chain employs TRBV3-1 and TRBJ1-2; 7 nucleotides align to TRBD1. CDR3 length: 21 residues. CDR1 and CDR2 from the germline V gene are LGHDT and YNNKEL (reference sequence). The J segment lost 3 bases and the V segment lost 4 bases, leaving 26 bases of the junction unmatched. The CDR3 sequence: CASSPVWAGGSYRGLHYGYTF. CDR3 bases: TGTGCCAGCAGCCCTGTATGGGCAGGGGGGTCGTATAGAGGGCTGCACTATGGCTACACCTTC.

V is TRBV5-6 and J is TRBJ2-7, with no clear D. Per germline, CDR1 SGHDT and CDR2 YYEEEE. This CDR3 has 13 amino acids. The V and J ends lost 4 bases and 6 bases respectively, with 14 bases between them. The CDR3 nucleotides read TGTGCCAGCAGCGGACGTGGTTTGAGCGAGCAGTACTTC. Protein: CASSGRGLSEQYF.